Listed below are T cell receptor beta chains from one sample, sequenced in a study of graft-versus-host responses after intestinal transplantation. The table came from immunoSEQ multiplex PCR; TCRdb's copy has only in-frame clones and leaves some out. The data contain under 150,000 clones, around nine tenths of them seen just once; the ten biggest clones take up roughly 0.17%. These receptors have no identified antigens. The starting material was unstimulated CD4+ T cells sorted from spleen or lymph node cells, obtained before intestinal transplant. The receptors were sampled from a human donor who received an intestinal transplant. Each CDR3 is given with its conserved first and last residue. Some rows have no size entry. The others give once, few or many, or a class for an expanded clone.

j_call clone_size v_call cdr3_aa
TRBJ2-1 - TRBV25-1 CASSESPPAAQFF
TRBJ2-2 - TRBV2 CASRIDSTGELFF
TRBJ2-7 - TRBV11-2 CASSLGLGTVNYEQYF
TRBJ2-5 - TRBV27 CASRLRGPLGEQYF
TRBJ1-2 - TRBV6-4 CASSQGLSYGYTF
TRBJ2-5 - TRBV6-1 CASSLLGGADETQYF
TRBJ2-1 once TRBV7-9 CASSLGTGTRKLNEQFF
TRBJ1-2 - TRBV25-1 CASRQGSYGYTF
TRBJ2-1 - TRBV6-5 CASSSGRRDEQFF
TRBJ2-5 - TRBV5-4 CASSSQGARETQYF
TRBJ1-2 few TRBV10-3 CAISEIVRAGYTF
TRBJ2-3 once TRBV6-5 CASRLQGASTDTQYF
TRBJ1-5 once TRBV7-8 CASSPVGIYSNQPQHF
TRBJ2-7 - TRBV5-4 CASSLTTDYYEQYF
TRBJ2-7 - TRBV9 CASSVGGQSYEQYF
TRBJ2-7 - TRBV19 CASSPALDTNYEQYF
TRBJ1-4 - TRBV7-8 CASSSGTANEKLFF
TRBJ2-3 - TRBV20-1 CSATRLDTQYF
TRBJ2-7 - TRBV12-5 CASAGGSYEQYF
TRBJ1-1 - TRBV6-1 CASSDPTSGGNTEAFF
TRBJ1-5 few TRBV5-1 CASSLALNQPQHF
TRBJ2-1 - TRBV5-1 CASGAGAGEQFF
TRBJ2-2 - TRBV5-4 CASSSGTGKIGELFF
TRBJ1-6 - TRBV6-5 CASSYTGGRSPLHF
TRBJ2-7 - TRBV11-2 CASTVGDRDYEQYF
TRBJ1-3 - TRBV7-9 CASSLEDTRNTIYF
TRBJ1-3 - TRBV18 CASSPLTGEAGNTIYF
TRBJ2-3 - TRBV5-1 CASSFSLAGGGDTQYF
TRBJ2-1 - TRBV7-2 CASSLSQGGYNEQFF
TRBJ2-5 - TRBV2 CASSERRQGETQYF
TRBJ1-1 - TRBV6-1 CASSVGGQNTEAFF
TRBJ2-3 - TRBV29-1 CSVEPPQSDTQYF
TRBJ1-6 - TRBV6-1 CASSDSASAGSPLHF
TRBJ1-5 once TRBV5-7 CASSLEADVSNQPQHF
TRBJ1-2 - TRBV5-5 CASSLYGGTGPQMGYTF